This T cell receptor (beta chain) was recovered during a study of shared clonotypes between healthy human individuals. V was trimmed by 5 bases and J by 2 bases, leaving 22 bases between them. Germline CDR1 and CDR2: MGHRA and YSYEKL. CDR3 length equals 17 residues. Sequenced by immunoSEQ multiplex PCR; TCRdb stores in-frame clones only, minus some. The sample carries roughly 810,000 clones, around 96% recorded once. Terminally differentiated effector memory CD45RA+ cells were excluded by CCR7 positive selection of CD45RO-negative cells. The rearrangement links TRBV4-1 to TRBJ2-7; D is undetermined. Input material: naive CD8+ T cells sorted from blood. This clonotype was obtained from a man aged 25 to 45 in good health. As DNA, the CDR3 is TGCGCCAGCAGCTTACAAACCGGACCCGAGGCCCCCTACGAGCAGTACTTC. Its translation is CASSLQTGPEAPYEQYF.